The 12 T cell receptor beta chains presented below share a single source sample, sequenced in a study of OX40 agonist ivuxolimab in advanced cancers. Assay: immunoSEQ multiplex PCR; the TCRdb copy retains only in-frame clones and omits some. The table includes roughly 46,000 clones, around nine tenths detected once. The sample was CD4+ or CD8+ T cells sorted from blood, taken in a trial of the OX40 agonist ivuxolimab. Receptor source: an adult with an advanced solid tumor such as melanoma, head and neck, liver or kidney cancer.

The chain uses TRBV7-2 and TRBJ1-4; 10 nucleotides match TRBD1. The CDR3 loop spans 16 amino acids. V shed 1 base and J 8 bases; nucleotides not matched to a gene: 7. CDR1 and CDR2 from the germline V gene are SGHTA and FQGNSA. The CDR3 sequence is CASSLVSGTGDEKLFF. The CDR3 bases are TGTGCCAGCAGCTTAGTCTCCGGGACAGGGGACGAAAAACTGTTTTTT.

The chain is built from TRBV4-3 and TRBJ1-5; D unresolved. The germline CDR1 and CDR2 sequences are LGHNA and YSLEER. There are 17 residues in the CDR3. V was cut by 2 bases and J by 9 bases, with 23 bases left in between. As DNA, the CDR3 is TGCGCCAGCAGCCAATATTACCAGCCGCCCAATGTTGGGCCCCAGCATTTT. Translated, it gives CASSQYYQPPNVGPQHF.

This chain uses TRBV28 with TRBJ1-4, with D possibly being TRBD1 (6 bases). Deletions cut 6 bases from V and 11 bases from J, with 19 bases between. This CDR3 has 14 residues. Per the germline V gene, CDR1 is MDHEN and CDR2 is SYDVKM. CDR3 nucleotides: TGTGCCAGCAGCCCCCAACTAACCACAGGGAAACTGTTTTTT. This gives the protein CASSPQLTTGKLFF. The entire variable domain, with the rest obtained from reference TRBV28 and TRBJ1-4, is as follows: DVKVTQSSRYLVKRTGEKVFLECVQDMDHENMFWYRQDPGLGLRLIYFSYDVKMKEKGDIPEGYSVSREKKERFSLILESASTNQTSMYLCASSPQLTTGKLFFGSGTQLSVL.

V is TRBV6-6 and J is TRBJ2-1; unclear D gene. Germline CDR1 MNHNY, CDR2 SVGAGI (reference sequence). The CDR3 covers 13 residues. Trimming took 5 bases from V and 7 from J, leaving 12 bases between them. The DNA for the CDR3 is TGTGCCAGCAGTAACTTAAACTTGAATGAGCAGTTCTTC. It encodes CASSNLNLNEQFF.

The rearrangement joins TRBV30 to TRBJ2-7; D may be TRBD1 or TRBD2 (5 bases each). Trimming left V 0 bases short and J 2 bases short, with 17 bases between. Germline CDR1 GTSNPN, CDR2 SVGIG (reference sequence). The CDR3 runs to 16 residues. The CDR3 loop reads CAWSVRWGNIAYEQYF. CDR3 nucleotides: TGTGCCTGGAGTGTCCGGTGGGGGAACATTGCCTACGAGCAGTACTTC. The whole variable domain, filled in from reference TRBV30 and TRBJ2-7, reads SQTIHQWPATLVQPVGSPLSLECTVEGTSNPNLYWYRQAAGRGLQLLFYSVGIGQISSEVPQNLSASRPQDRQFILSSKKLLLSDSGFYLCAWSVRWGNIAYEQYFGPGTRLTVT.

The chain couples TRBV7-2 to TRBJ2-7, with D unclear. With 1 base removed from V and 5 bases from J, the gap between germline ends came to 6 bases. This CDR3 spans 12 amino acids. CDR1 is SGHTA and CDR2 is FQGNSA in the germline V gene. CDR3 DNA sequence: TGTGCCAGCAGCTTAGGGAGCCACGAGCAGTACTTC. This encodes CASSLGSHEQYF.

The genes are TRBV7-9 and TRBJ1-1; D is uncertain. The CDR3 runs 13 residues. Germline loops: CDR1 SEHNR, CDR2 FQNEAQ (reference sequence). Trimming removed 5 bases from V and 1 base from J, with 8 bases in between. The CDR3 region has the DNA TGTGCCAGCAGCACGGAGGCGAACACTGAAGCTTTCTTT. It is translated as CASSTEANTEAFF.

This chain uses TRBV13 with TRBJ1-1; D uncertain. The germline V gene has CDR1 PRHDT and CDR2 FYEKMQ (reference sequence). With 5 bases removed from V and 5 bases from J, the gap between germline ends came to 18 bases. The CDR3 consists of 15 residues. The CDR3 sequence: CASSPDPGKGTEAFF. CDR3 in DNA: TGTGCCAGCAGCCCCGACCCCGGGAAAGGGACTGAAGCTTTCTTT. Full variable domain (missing parts from reference TRBV13 and TRBJ1-1): AAGVIQSPRHLIKEKRETATLKCYPIPRHDTVYWYQQGPGQDPQFLISFYEKMQSDKGSIPDRFSAQQFSDYHSELNMSSLELGDSALYFCASSPDPGKGTEAFFGQGTRLTVV.

The chain links TRBV5-6 to TRBJ2-7; no clear D gene. Trimming took 4 bases from V and 6 from J, leaving 11 bases between them. The CDR3 is made up of 12 amino acids. CDR1 is SGHDT and CDR2 is YYEEEE in the germline V gene. The CDR3 here is CASSKSLSEQYF. The CDR3 coding sequence is TGTGCCAGCAGCAAATCGCTGTCCGAGCAGTACTTC.

V and J are TRBV4-1 and TRBJ2-5, with D unclear. The CDR3 has 13 residues. CDR1 MGHRA and CDR2 YSYEKL come from the germline V gene. Trimming shortened V by 5 bases and J by 0 bases, and 7 bases separated the two germline ends. As DNA, the CDR3 is TGCGCCAGCAGCGAGGTTCACCAAGAGACCCAGTACTTC. Translating it yields CASSEVHQETQYF.

The chain links TRBV30 to TRBJ1-2, with a tentative D call TRBD1 (6 bases). V gave up 4 bases and J gave up 4 bases, with 10 bases separating them. The CDR3 length is 12 residues. Germline V gives CDR1 GTSNPN, CDR2 SVGIG (reference sequence). CDR3 protein: CAWTLRGYGYTF. Written as DNA, the CDR3 is TGTGCCTGGACTCTCAGGGGCTATGGCTACACCTTC.

This clone was observed a handful of times. The V call is TRBV13, the J call TRBJ1-5; D unclear. V was shortened by 3 bases and J by 5 bases, with 11 bases between the two germline ends. The germline V gene has CDR1 PRHDT and CDR2 FYEKMQ (reference sequence). CDR3 length: 14 amino acids. This chain's CDR3 is CASSLGYRDQPQHF. CDR3 coding DNA: TGTGCCAGCAGCTTGGGATATAGGGATCAGCCCCAGCATTTT.